This TCR beta chain was profiled in a study of blood T cells in healthy people across ages. Study background: There was about one barcoded beta molecule captured by template switching per two T cells.

Germline CDR1 PRHDT, CDR2 FYEKMQ (reference sequence). There are 13 residues in the CDR3. Trimming took off 5 bases at V and 4 bases at J, with 9 bases between the two ends. This clonotype was counted a few times. The target antigen is unknown. General study results and limits: More naive CD4+ cells and higher diversity were found in long-lived than in aged donors.

The use of a sample-barcoded 5' primer and a J-beta primer mix characterized a second PCR of about 6 to 11 cycles. TCRdb analysed the 5' RACE reads with MiXCR anew, one entry per CDR3 protein. The table records over 950,000 distinct CDR3 sequences, 35% to 40% of them present only once. This receptor was obtained from a man aged 18 to 29 in good health. Sequencing input: blood. The chain employs TRBV13 and TRBJ1-5; no clear D. The CDR3 sequence: CASSRARNQPQHF. CDR3 nucleotides: TGTGCCAGCAGCCGGGCGAGAAATCAGCCCCAGCATTTT.